This TCR beta chain came from a study of T-cell memory formation after mild COVID-19. V lost 0 bases and J lost 2, with 10 bases in between. Germline CDR1 reads KGHDR; CDR2 reads SFDVKD. CDR3 size: 16 residues. Concerning this clonotype itself: Its target is not known.

Study findings and constraints: Among clones contracting day 15 to 85, CD4/CD8 was balanced, whereas later expanders leaned CD4+.

TCRdb passed the 5' RACE reads through MiXCR, listing each CDR3 protein once. The sample holds around 65,000 distinct CDR3 sequences, less than 9.5% seen once. The sequenced sample consisted of PBMCs or a T cell subset sorted from them (not recorded which). This TCR derives from a man aged 18 to 29 who had mild COVID-19 (a few samples of this study predate the infection). Cell type and time point are not known. This chain uses TRBV24-1 with TRBJ1-3; D ambiguous. CDR3 nucleotide sequence: TGTGCCACCAGTGATTTGGCAGAACCTCCTGGAAACACCATATATTTT. Amino acid sequence: CATSDLAEPPGNTIYF.